The 17 T cell receptor beta chains below were found in one sample sequenced in a study of OX40 agonist ivuxolimab in advanced cancers. The method was immunoSEQ multiplex PCR; TCRdb's version includes in-frame clones alone and lacks a portion of them. The data contain around 91,000 clones, approximately 92% of them singletons. The sequenced sample was CD4+ or CD8+ T cells sorted from blood, obtained in a trial of the OX40 agonist ivuxolimab. These receptor sequences come from an adult with an advanced solid tumor such as melanoma, head and neck, liver or kidney cancer.

This chain uses TRBV5-4 with TRBJ2-7; possible D gene TRBD1, 6 bases. V was cut by 2 bases and J by 0 bases, with 9 bases left in between. The CDR3 is 14 amino acids. CDR1 and CDR2 from the germline V gene are SGHNT and YYREEE (reference sequence). The DNA of the CDR3 is TGTGCCAGCAGCTTAGGACAGAGCTCCTACGAGCAGTACTTC. Translating gives CASSLGQSSYEQYF.

The chain employs TRBV5-1 and TRBJ1-4; D gene uncertain. The V and J ends lost 4 bases and 5 bases respectively, with 12 bases between them. Germline V gene lookup returns CDR1 SGHRS and CDR2 YFSETQ. The CDR3 sequence is 14 residues long. Here the CDR3 DNA reads TGCGCCAGCAGCGGGTACGGTAGAAATGAAAAACTGTTTTTT. Protein: CASSGYGRNEKLFF.

The chain uses TRBV15 and TRBJ2-3; tentative D call: TRBD2 (6 bases). The CDR3 contains 16 residues. V was cut by 0 bases and J by 1 base, with 11 bases left in between. In germline, CDR1 is LNHNV, CDR2 YYDKDF (reference sequence). CDR3 nucleotide sequence: TGTGCCACCAGCAGAGATGGCGGCGGGGGCACAGATACGCAGTATTTT. This sequence encodes CATSRDGGGGTDTQYF.

The gene calls are TRBV11-1 and TRBJ2-1; 8 bases line up with TRBD2. Germline trimming cut 5 bases from V and 7 bases from J; bases unmatched to any gene: 10. The V gene's germline CDR1 is SGHAT and CDR2 FQDESV (reference sequence). The CDR3 contains 15 residues. The CDR3: CASSPGSGGKNEQFF. The CDR3 bases are TGTGCCAGCAGCCCTGGGTCGGGAGGGAAGAATGAGCAGTTCTTC.

The chain recombines TRBV29-1 with TRBJ1-1, with 7 positions matching TRBD1. J gave up 1 base and V 6 bases, and 2 bases lay outside the gene matches. This CDR3 contains 12 residues. CDR1 and CDR2 (germline): SQVTM, ANQGSEA. CDR3 protein: CSVRDRNTEAFF. The CDR3 DNA is TGCAGCGTCCGGGACAGGAACACTGAAGCTTTCTTT.

This sequence joins TRBV5-1 and TRBJ1-1; 7 bases are a match to TRBD1. Germline V gene data show CDR1 as SGHRS and CDR2 as YFSETQ. V was clipped by 4 bases and J by 0 bases; unmatched bases: 9. The CDR3 has 16 amino acids. CDR3 loop: CASSTGQLGVNTEAFF. CDR3 in DNA: TGCGCCAGCAGCACGGGACAGTTGGGGGTGAACACTGAAGCTTTCTTT.

The chain uses TRBV28 and TRBJ2-7; D is perhaps TRBD1 (5 bases). Germline lookup yields CDR1 MDHEN and CDR2 SYDVKM. The V end was cut by 8 bases, the J end by 0 bases, with 14 bases between. The CDR3 is 14 amino acids. In nucleotides, the CDR3 is TGTGCCAGCGTCGGTGGGGCTAGCTCCTACGAGCAGTACGTC. This codes for CASVGGASSYEQYV.

V usage is TRBV27 and J usage is TRBJ2-3; TRBD2 agrees at 9 bases. In germline, CDR1 is MNHEY, CDR2 SMNVEV (reference sequence). The CDR3 runs 17 residues. The junction had 9 bases not matched to a gene; V was cut back by 5 bases and J by 0 bases. The CDR3 DNA sequence: TGTGCCAGCAGTCCTAACCGCCTAGCGGGGAGCACAGATACGCAGTATTTT. Translated: CASSPNRLAGSTDTQYF.

The gene calls are TRBV28 and TRBJ1-1; perhaps TRBD1 as D (6 bases). The V and J ends lost 5 bases and 0 bases respectively, with 13 bases between them. CDR1 and CDR2 from the germline V gene are MDHEN and SYDVKM. There are 15 residues in the CDR3. The CDR3 coding sequence is TGTGCCAGCAGTCCTCCGGACAGCATGAACACTGAAGCTTTCTTT. The encoded protein is CASSPPDSMNTEAFF.

The chain employs TRBV4-1 and TRBJ1-5, with D hard to call. The CDR3 is made up of 17 amino acids. Germline V gene data show CDR1 as MGHRA and CDR2 as YSYEKL. The germline V and J ends were trimmed by 3 bases and 0 bases, with 15 bases remaining between them. The CDR3 loop reads CASSQHGQTYSNQPQHF. The CDR3 DNA follows: TGCGCCAGCAGCCAGCATGGGCAGACCTATAGCAATCAGCCCCAGCATTTT.

CDR3 residues: CASSFILGQPQHF. The CDR3 nucleotides read TGTGCCAGCAGTTTTATCCTGGGTCAGCCCCAGCATTTT. The gene calls are TRBV2 and TRBJ1-5; the D is unclear. Germline V lookup: CDR1 SNHLY, CDR2 FYNNEI. V gave up 5 bases and J gave up 6 bases, with 11 bases separating them. The CDR3 is 13 amino acids.

The chain couples TRBV5-1 to TRBJ2-7; D remains ambiguous. In germline, CDR1 is SGHRS, CDR2 YFSETQ. This CDR3 comprises 14 residues. V lost 0 bases, J lost 2 bases, and 9 bases lay in between. The CDR3 sequence: CASSLVPGPYEQYF. CDR3 DNA: TGCGCCAGCAGCTTGGTTCCAGGTCCCTACGAGCAGTACTTC.

The chain uses TRBV19 and TRBJ1-2; TRBD1 matches 8 bases. CDR3 length equals 14 residues. Germline V CDR1 and CDR2: LNHDA, SQIVND (reference sequence). Trimming at V came to 7 bases and at J to 3 bases, leaving 7 bases not matched to a gene. The CDR3 protein is CASTDRGNHYGYTF. The CDR3 DNA is TGTGCCAGTACCGACAGGGGTAATCACTATGGCTACACCTTC.

This chain joins TRBV27 and TRBJ1-3, with 8 positions matching TRBD1. From germline, CDR1 is MNHEY and CDR2 SMNVEV (reference sequence). The CDR3 length is 15 residues. V dropped 3 bases and J dropped 2; count of bases not matched to a gene: 3. CDR3 loop: CASSFSGGTGNTIYF. Here the CDR3 DNA reads TGTGCCAGCAGTTTCTCAGGGGGCACTGGAAACACCATATATTTT.

The chain carries TRBV28 and TRBJ1-4, with 8 positions matching TRBD1. J gave up 8 bases and V 6 bases, and 8 bases lay outside the gene matches. From germline, CDR1 is MDHEN and CDR2 SYDVKM. This CDR3 spans 14 amino acids. This chain's CDR3 is CASRQGAGSEKLFF. The CDR3 DNA is TGTGCCAGCAGGCAGGGGGCCGGGAGCGAAAAACTGTTTTTT.

CDR3: CASSFRAGKETQYF. CDR3 nucleotides: TGTGCCAGCAGCTTCCGGGCAGGCAAAGAGACCCAGTACTTC. The V and J genes are TRBV11-2 and TRBJ2-5; no firm D call. The germline V gene encodes CDR1 SGHAT and CDR2 FQNNGV. Trimming left V 3 bases short and J 3 bases short, with 11 bases between. The CDR3 covers 14 residues. Full variable domain (rest looked up from reference TRBV11-2 and TRBJ2-5): EAGVAQSPRYKIIEKRQSVAFWCNPISGHATLYWYQQILGQGPKLLIQFQNNGVVDDSQLPKDRFSAERLKGVDSTLKIQPAKLEDSAVYLCASSFRAGKETQYFGPGTRLLVL.

This sequence joins TRBV2 and TRBJ1-5; 7 bases map to TRBD1. V gave up 6 bases and J gave up 7 bases; unmatched junction bases: 9. The CDR3 runs to 14 residues. The V gene's germline CDR1 is SNHLY and CDR2 FYNNEI. CDR3 nucleotides: TGTGCCAGCAGCGCGACAGGGCAGCGACAGCCCCAGCATTTT. As protein: CASSATGQRQPQHF.